The sequence of this TCR beta chain was determined in a study of follicular helper T cells after annual influenza vaccination. Overall study: Blood was drawn on days 0, 7 and 28 after vaccination.

Germline values: CDR1 SGHTA, CDR2 FQGNSA. V was trimmed by 5 bases and J by 5 bases, leaving 15 bases between them. CDR3 length: 14 amino acids. Noted time point: 2015-2016 season, pre-vaccination. Sorted blood CD4 subsets were sequenced before and after adults received seasonal inactivated influenza vaccine. Donors with HIV/AIDS, active malignancy, immunomodulators or active illness were excluded. Generated by immunoSEQ multiplex PCR, the TCRdb table keeps only in-frame clones and is missing some. The profile shows roughly 15,000 clones, roughly 80% of them singletons. V gene TRBV7-2 combines with J gene TRBJ2-5; no firm D call. The clonotype originates from an adult who received the influenza vaccine. The specimen comprised CXCR5- memory CD4+ T cells sorted from blood, sampled on the day of influenza vaccination. The CDR3 DNA reads as TGTGCCAGCAGCGAGACCTGGGGAAGGGAGACCCAGTACTTC. This translates into CASSETWGRETQYF.